These T cell receptor beta chains were read from a single sample in a study of blood T cell repertoires in COVID-19. Libraries were prepared by immunoSEQ multiplex PCR; TCRdb keeps only in-frame clonotypes and omits some of them. In the table there are roughly 200,000 clones, approximately 81% of which are singletons. The sequenced material came from PBMCs or T cells enriched from blood (not recorded which). The receptors originated from a middle-aged man who had recovered from COVID-19. Both conserved end residues are part of each CDR3.

V: TRBV11-3; J: TRBJ2-1; CDR3: CASSLPGQGYNEQFF
V: TRBV29-1; J: TRBJ2-5; CDR3: CSDSLAGRETQYF
V: TRBV5-1; J: TRBJ2-1; CDR3: CASSQGLADYNEQFF
V: TRBV4-1; J: TRBJ2-1; CDR3: CASSQGTSGSVSDEQFF
V: TRBV5-1; J: TRBJ2-1; CDR3: CASSYLAGANNEQFF
V: TRBV4-2; J: TRBJ1-4; CDR3: CASSQDRASRQEKLFF
V: TRBV19; J: TRBJ2-7; CDR3: CASSTRDSVVDEQYF
V: TRBV5-1; J: TRBJ1-4; CDR3: CASSLGGIGEKLFF
V: TRBV19; J: TRBJ1-1; CDR3: CASSPGMGGRAEAFF
V: TRBV10-3; J: TRBJ1-2; CDR3: CAIRRQGSEYYGYTF
V: TRBV6-5; J: TRBJ2-7; CDR3: CASRTASSYEQYF
V: TRBV7-3; J: TRBJ2-2; CDR3: CASSPLDTGELFF
V: TRBV12-3/TRBV12-4; J: TRBJ1-5; CDR3: CASSSNRGQPQHF
V: TRBV27; J: TRBJ1-2; CDR3: CASSLSSTGNYGYTF
V: TRBV4-3; J: TRBJ2-7; CDR3: CASSQDSRGTAYEQYF
V: TRBV2; J: TRBJ1-5; CDR3: CASSAGEGQPQHF
V: TRBV7-9; J: TRBJ1-4; CDR3: CASSLTPGQGYEKLFF
V: TRBV11-3; J: TRBJ2-2; CDR3: CASSYQGQGGQELFF
V: TRBV19; J: TRBJ2-2; CDR3: CASIERTNTGELFF
V: TRBV25-1; J: TRBJ2-1; CDR3: CASSDPGQGFNEQFF
V: TRBV30; J: TRBJ2-1; CDR3: CAWSSGRVGQFF
V: TRBV19; J: TRBJ1-2; CDR3: CASSGRGSDGYTF
V: TRBV6-5; J: TRBJ2-6; CDR3: CASSYGSSGANVLTF
V: TRBV5-1; J: TRBJ2-7; CDR3: CASSLTGGTYEQYF
V: TRBV7-2; J: TRBJ2-2; CDR3: CASSLERNTGELFF
V: TRBV3-1/TRBV3-2; J: TRBJ2-5; CDR3: CASSQEGSGRAQEETQYF
V: TRBV19; J: TRBJ1-2; CDR3: CASSIRTGATGYTF
V: TRBV6-2/TRBV6-3; J: TRBJ2-1; CDR3: CASSLAEYNEQFF
V: TRBV21-1; J: TRBJ1-5; CDR3: CASSKAGLRVSNQPQHF
V: TRBV5-4; J: TRBJ2-6; CDR3: CASTSWGLGASGANVLTF
V: TRBV5-1; J: TRBJ2-1; CDR3: CASSRDSADSYNEQFF
V: TRBV4-1; J: TRBJ1-2; CDR3: CASSPWQGNYGYTF
V: TRBV3-1/TRBV3-2; J: TRBJ2-1; CDR3: CASSQEIGGHNEQFF
V: TRBV18; J: TRBJ2-7; CDR3: CASSPPSTGGYEQYF
V: TRBV5-1; J: TRBJ2-2; CDR3: CASSLGPGQSGELFF
V: TRBV7-2; J: TRBJ1-4; CDR3: CASSQTGATNEKLFF
V: TRBV7-3; J: TRBJ2-5; CDR3: CASSLSAGETQYF
V: TRBV3-1/TRBV3-2; J: TRBJ1-4; CDR3: CASSQFGQGATNEKLFF
V: TRBV4-2; J: TRBJ2-2; CDR3: CASSQVTGLANTGELFF
V: TRBV7-2; J: TRBJ1-6; CDR3: CASSPTVIYNSPLHF
V: TRBV6-5; J: TRBJ1-1; CDR3: CASSYVQSNTEAFF
V: TRBV3-1/TRBV3-2; J: TRBJ2-3; CDR3: CASSHTQGTDTQYF
V: TRBV7-2; J: TRBJ1-2; CDR3: CASSLGRANYGYTF
V: TRBV7-3; J: TRBJ2-1; CDR3: CASSPGYGRDEQFF
V: TRBV9; J: TRBJ1-2; CDR3: CASSGDRGHGYTF
V: TRBV19; J: TRBJ2-7; CDR3: CASSIASGELSYEQYF
V: TRBV6-5; J: TRBJ2-7; CDR3: CASTSPGTDYEQYF
V: TRBV28; J: TRBJ2-7; CDR3: CASLRGQPYEQYF
V: TRBV28; J: TRBJ1-4; CDR3: CASSARAGANEKLFF
V: TRBV3-1/TRBV3-2; J: TRBJ1-2; CDR3: CASSRDRNYGYTF
V: TRBV11-1; J: TRBJ2-7; CDR3: CASSLGGQVGEQYF
V: TRBV14; J: TRBJ2-1; CDR3: CASSPTGPPEQFF
V: TRBV18; J: TRBJ1-1; CDR3: CASSPRGTGDTEAFF
V: TRBV3-1/TRBV3-2; J: TRBJ1-2; CDR3: CASSQGAGDGYTF
V: TRBV12-3/TRBV12-4; J: TRBJ2-2; CDR3: CASSFTNTGELFF